This T cell receptor beta chain is drawn from a study of CD8 T cells in Susac syndrome (dated by TCRdb to between 2019 and 2020). As for the study more broadly: Among the Susac syndrome patients who were sequenced, clinically active disease was present in about six and clinical remission was observed in roughly eight. At the time of blood withdrawal, Susac syndrome patients were either therapy-naive, taking corticosteroids (with some also receiving IVIg), or on IVIg alone. Repertoire sequencing was used to test whether CD8+ T cell activation and differentiation in Susac syndrome was antigen driven. The investigation overall reported the following: The TCR sequencing and HLA analysis was acknowledged to have included a relatively small number of individuals. The CD4+ T cell repertoire of patients with Susac syndrome showed no detectable clonal expansion.

A distance of 8 bases separates the germline ends of V and J, which lose 8 bases and 4 bases respectively. The CDR3 covers 12 residues, taking in both the cysteine and the phenylalanine. Here the CDR3 DNA is all that survives: 36 bases in frame from base 1. Peripheral blood CD8+ and CD4+ T cells from healthy donors, Susac syndrome patients and multiple sclerosis patients were profiled by high-throughput TCR beta sequencing. Recently defined diagnostic criteria for definite or probable disease were met by the Susac syndrome patients. Bulk CD8+ and CD4+ T cells were purified by magnetic negative isolation, while CD8+ TEMRA cells were enriched using FACS. Blood was collected in EDTA tubes and processed within 24 hours, with PBMCs isolated through density gradient centrifugation. PBMCs intended for TCR sequencing were cryopreserved in liquid nitrogen and were subsequently thawed in a 37 degrees C water bath. A purity of at least 90% was achieved for sorted or isolated CD4+, CD8+ and CD8+ TEMRA cells.

To note about this clonotype: No antigen is known for it. The record has no base qualities; no much larger clone is one base away.

RNA was extracted using the RNeasy kit, and about 0.5 to 1 ug of the RNA was reverse transcribed with random hexamers. The immunoSEQ multiplex PCR assay, covering 54 Vbeta and 13 Jbeta segments, was used to amplify TCR beta CDR3 regions. PCR amplification bias was corrected by using a synthetic template baseline for primer optimization and computational correction. The original pipeline was this. Reads were annotated to V, D and J genes per IMGT and analyzed with immunoSEQ Analyzer, keeping only productive sequences. To calculate clonality, Shannon entropy was normalized by log2 of the number of productive unique sequences and then subtracted from one. For each patient and control, public and private clones were evaluated within the 100 most prevalent clones. A clone was defined as Susac-specific if it was absent from the healthy and MS cohorts, from 1052 published viral clones and from other ImmuneACCESS disease sequences. The public reads were run again by TCRdb, first through fastp at Q25 and then through MiXCR, and only productive beta chains were kept. Rows are combined by CDR3 protein, so each entry shows the most common genes and DNA. V and J calls and clone size were set by TCRdb, not the authors. Present in this sample are about 120,000 distinct CDR3 sequences, nearly 96% of which were seen just once. Less than 0.15% of the sample is held by the ten biggest clonotypes.

In this chain, TRBV12-3 or TRBV12-4 is recombined with TRBJ2-2, with the D gene too uncertain to name. This receptor was obtained from a human donor with Susac syndrome. Sequencing was carried out using CD4+ T cells from PBMCs. The DNA reads TGTGCCAGCCGGAGCAGCACCGGGGAGCTGTTTTTT. This sequence encodes CASRSSTGELFF.